This T cell receptor (beta chain) was captured by sequencing in a study of control samples from healthy donors and cancer patients. The CDR3 is made up of 15 amino acids. Germline V gene data show CDR1 as LNHDA and CDR2 as SQIVND (reference sequence). The V gene lost 3 bases and the J gene lost 2 bases, with 14 bases spanning the gap. Clones were sequenced by immunoSEQ multiplex PCR, and TCRdb holds only the in-frame ones, with some missing. The sample holds about 130,000 clones, about 95% seen once. The genes are TRBV19 and TRBJ2-7, with no clear D. The sequenced sample consisted of PBMCs. The TCR sequence derives from a man in his 60s with colorectal cancer. CDR3 in amino acids: CASSISLWTTYEQYF. In DNA form, the CDR3 reads TGTGCCAGTAGTATTTCACTGTGGACCACCTACGAGCAGTACTTC.